The present entry profiles one TCR beta chain with its context. What it recognizes is unknown. Source study methods: Filtering differed for immunoSEQ, which gave only junction sequences without quality scores. Clones were sequenced by immunoSEQ multiplex PCR, and TCRdb holds only the in-frame ones, with some missing. V and J calls and clone size are given by that table; D and trimming were obtained from the DNA. Of some 490,000 clones in the sample, 70% to 85% were seen once. The sample comes from a study of shared clonotypes between healthy human individuals. Broader study findings: Donors were few, which limited the genetic and exposure-history diversity represented.

Trimming pared 3 bases from V and 6 bases from J, leaving 12 bases between. CDR1 is SGHRS and CDR2 is YFSETQ in the germline V gene. The CDR3 has 14 amino acids. Adult Caucasians living in Nashville, Tennessee made up all of the donors. Sequenced input: PBMCs. This receptor was taken from a woman aged 40 to 50 in good health. Some clones in this sample may be carry-over from other donors' samples. The gene calls are TRBV5-1 and TRBJ2-2; the D gene could be TRBD1 or TRBD2 (5 bases each). The CDR3 region has the DNA TGCGCCAGCAGCTCGGGGCAGCTGGCCGGGGAGCTGTTTTTT. It codes for CASSSGQLAGELFF.